This paragraph covers one TCR beta chain sequence. Antigen specificity is unknown. Generated by immunoSEQ multiplex PCR, the TCRdb table keeps only in-frame clones and is missing some. The sample has about 77,000 clones, around 83% seen once. This CDR3 contains 14 residues. The germline V gene encodes CDR1 SGHAT and CDR2 FQNNGV. Trimming shortened V by 0 bases and J by 4 bases, and 9 bases separated the two germline ends. These data originate in a study of OX40 agonist ivuxolimab in advanced cancers. Study context: People in dose escalation had one of these cancers: hepatocellular carcinoma, melanoma, renal cell or head and neck cancer.

The timepoints at which blood was sampled were baseline, cycle 4 day 1, and cycle 7 day 1. Overall study results and limits: By week 6 at 0.1 to 3.0 mg/kg, blood CD4+ and CD8+ T cells had expanded clonally. CD8+ T cells showed, on average, more clonal expansion than CD4+ cells.

This chain links TRBV11-2 with TRBJ1-2, with no clear D. Sequences were derived from CD4+ or CD8+ T cells sorted from blood, sampled in a trial of the OX40 agonist ivuxolimab. This TCR came from an adult with an advanced solid tumor such as melanoma, head and neck, liver or kidney cancer. DNA for the CDR3: TGTGCCAGCAGCTTAGATAGGACGGCCTATGGCTACACCTTC. This gives the protein CASSLDRTAYGYTF. Based on the CDR3 plus reference TRBV11-2 and TRBJ1-2, the full variable domain is EAGVAQSPRYKIIEKRQSVAFWCNPISGHATLYWYQQILGQGPKLLIQFQNNGVVDDSQLPKDRFSAERLKGVDSTLKIQPAKLEDSAVYLCASSLDRTAYGYTFGSGTRLTVV.